This TCR beta chain emerged from a study of T cells after yellow fever vaccination. The authors made TCR cDNA by 5'RACE template switching, adding a universal primer site and UMIs. TCRdb itself ran the 5' RACE reads through MiXCR, one entry per CDR3 protein. Of under 250,000 distinct CDR3 sequences in the sample, around 7% are singletons; the top ten hold 0.65% to 0.9%. The CDR3 is made up of 14 amino acids. Germline V lookup: CDR1 LNHNV, CDR2 YYDKDF (reference sequence). V lost 1 base and J 1 base, leaving 8 bases between the germline ends. Findings and limits, study-wide: Subsequent booster samples again held most clones from primary vaccination (less than 98% CD4, about 90% CD8).

This clonotype was recorded many times. Antigen: not known. This receptor was taken from a man aged 30-40 years who received the YFV17D yellow fever vaccine. The chain recombines TRBV15 with TRBJ2-7; D is uncertain. The material sequenced was CD4+ T cells sorted from PBMCs, taken 15 days after the yellow fever booster vaccination. DNA of the CDR3: TGTGCCACCAGCAGAGCGGGCGGATCCTACGAGCAGTACTTC. This codes for CATSRAGGSYEQYF.